The T cell receptor (beta chain) described here comes from a study of CDR3 diversity in severe acne. MiXCR was run by TCRdb on the PCR reads, yielding one entry per CDR3 protein. The profile shows over 90,000 distinct CDR3 sequences, roughly 51% of them singletons. Germline loops: CDR1 MNHNS, CDR2 SASEGT. The CDR3 sequence is 15 residues long. The V end was cut by 11 bases, the J end by 3 bases, with 19 bases between. The chain couples TRBV6-1 to TRBJ2-2; D uncertain. The sequenced sample consisted of blood. This TCR derives from a male donor with acne. For the CDR3, the DNA is TGTGCCCAAGGGCCGCTCACGGATTACACCGGGGAGCTGTTTTTT. Protein product: CAQGPLTDYTGELFF.